The 27 T cell receptor beta chains listed next were all sequenced from one sample in a study of blood T cell repertoires in COVID-19. Clones were sequenced by immunoSEQ multiplex PCR, and TCRdb holds only the in-frame ones, with some missing. The data hold some 310,000 clones, with roughly 84% observed a single time. Sequencing used peripheral blood. The source of these receptors is a man aged 50-59 years with active or convalescent COVID-19.

The gene calls are TRBV6-4 and TRBJ2-6; 9 bases are shared with TRBD2. Germline CDR1 reads MRHNA; CDR2 reads SNTAGT. The CDR3 sequence is 17 residues long. Losses at the gene ends were 2 bases for V and 2 bases for J; bases not matched to a gene: 4. This CDR3 is CASSDISGGAGANVLTF. As DNA, the CDR3 is TGTGCCAGCAGTGACATTAGCGGGGGAGCTGGGGCCAACGTCCTGACTTTC.

This chain links TRBV3-1 (or the pseudogene TRBV3-2) with TRBJ2-5, with D possibly matching TRBD1 (6 bases). The CDR3 extends over 14 amino acids. V lost 2 bases and J 4 bases, leaving 11 bases between the germline ends. Germline V gene data show CDR1 as LGHDT and CDR2 as YNNKEL (reference sequence). Written as DNA, the CDR3 is TGTGCCAGCAGCCAACGAACAGGGCGAGAGACCCAGTACTTC. Protein: CASSQRTGRETQYF.

This clone was seen only a few times. This chain uses TRBV9 with TRBJ1-3; 7 positions agree with TRBD1. Germline CDR1 reads SGDLS; CDR2 reads YYNGEE. CDR3 size: 16 residues. With 5 bases clipped from V and 0 bases from J, the junction kept 8 bases outside the gene matches. This CDR3 reads CASSDHRGLSGNTIYF. CDR3 in DNA: TGTGCCAGCAGTGATCACAGGGGCCTCTCTGGAAACACCATATATTTT.

The chain employs TRBV11-2 and TRBJ2-1, with TRBD2 identical over 13 bases. Germline CDR1 reads SGHAT; CDR2 reads FQNNGV. J gave up 8 bases and V 3 bases, and 10 bases lay outside the gene matches. The CDR3 runs to 17 residues. The CDR3 sequence is CASSLGYGLAGVDEQFF. CDR3 DNA sequence: TGTGCCAGCAGCTTGGGATACGGACTAGCGGGGGTGGATGAGCAGTTCTTC.

This clone was seen just once. This sequence joins TRBV5-1 and TRBJ1-2, with D possibly TRBD1 on 5 matching bases. Germline V gives CDR1 SGHRS, CDR2 YFSETQ. Trimming removed 4 bases from V and 8 bases from J, with 12 bases in between. CDR3 size: 12 residues. This CDR3 is CASSLSTVGYTF. The CDR3 DNA sequence: TGCGCCAGCAGCCTATCGACAGTAGGCTACACCTTC.

This chain links TRBV27 with TRBJ1-1, with TRBD1 matching over 7 bases. Losses at the gene ends were 4 bases for V and 1 base for J; bases not matched to a gene: 6. CDR1 is MNHEY, CDR2 SMNVEV, per germline (reference sequence). The CDR3 length is 15 residues. The CDR3, as DNA: TGTGCCAGCAGTTCACACAGGGGCAGGAACACTGAAGCTTTCTTT. Residues: CASSSHRGRNTEAFF.

The chain joins TRBV7-2 to TRBJ1-2; tentatively, D is TRBD1 (6 bases). Germline values: CDR1 SGHTA, CDR2 FQGNSA. V was shortened by 4 bases and J by 4 bases, with 13 bases between the two germline ends. This CDR3 contains 14 residues. The CDR3 loop is CASSSSRGGYGYTF. The CDR3 nucleotides read TGTGCCAGCAGCTCGAGTAGGGGGGGCTATGGCTACACCTTC.

The V and J genes are TRBV9 and TRBJ1-6; 9 nucleotides agree with TRBD1. The CDR3 totals 15 residues. The ends lost 3 bases at V and 6 bases at J; junction bases unmatched: 4. Germline lookup yields CDR1 SGDLS and CDR2 YYNGEE. CDR3 nucleotides: TGTGCCAGCAGCGCCCAACAGGGGGCTAATTCACCCCTCCACTTT. This gives the protein CASSAQQGANSPLHF.

The CDR3 sequence: CASSTSPGQGSPLHF. CDR3 bases: TGTGCCAGCAGCACCTCCCCGGGACAGGGGTCACCCCTCCACTTT. This rearrangement joins TRBV11-2 to TRBJ1-6, with 10 nucleotides matching TRBD1. CDR1 SGHAT and CDR2 FQNNGV come from the germline V gene. With 5 bases clipped from V and 10 bases from J, the junction kept 8 bases outside the gene matches. CDR3 length: 15 amino acids.

For this clone: This sample also contains other DNA sequences that code for the same CDR3. The rearrangement uses TRBV27 and TRBJ1-2; 9 positions agree with TRBD1. Germline V CDR1 and CDR2: MNHEY, SMNVEV (reference sequence). The CDR3 runs 13 residues. After removal of 4 bases from V and 6 bases from J, the junction contained 3 bases not matched to a gene. The CDR3 nucleotides read TGTGCCAGCAGTTCGACAGGGGGTAATGGCTACACCTTC. Amino acids: CASSSTGGNGYTF.

J is TRBJ1-4 and V is TRBV5-1, with 8 bases lining up with TRBD1. The junction had 6 bases not matched to a gene; V was cut back by 0 bases and J by 5 bases. The CDR3 has 16 amino acids. From germline, CDR1 is SGHRS and CDR2 YFSETQ. The chain's CDR3 is CASSLGMTGVNEKLFF. CDR3 nucleotides: TGCGCCAGCAGCTTGGGCATGACAGGGGTCAATGAAAAACTGTTTTTT. Complete variable domain (other parts from reference TRBV5-1 and TRBJ1-4): KAGVTQTPRYLIKTRGQQVTLSCSPISGHRSVSWYQQTPGQGLQFLFEYFSETQRNKGNFPGRFSGRQFSNSRSEMNVSTLELGDSALYLCASSLGMTGVNEKLFFGSGTQLSVL.

The chain combines TRBV27 with TRBJ2-2; 7 bases fit TRBD1. The CDR3 has 16 amino acids. Germline V gene sequence: CDR1 MNHEY, CDR2 SMNVEV (reference sequence). The V segment lost 8 bases and the J segment 2 bases; nucleotides outside the gene matches: 11. CDR3 sequence reads: CASWGNRGPNTGELFF. In DNA form, the CDR3 reads TGTGCCAGCTGGGGGAACAGGGGACCTAACACCGGGGAGCTGTTTTTT.

The CDR3 DNA follows: TGTGCCAGCAGGGCAGGGACAGATCATAATTCACCCCTCCACTTT. Its protein is CASRAGTDHNSPLHF. The chain recombines TRBV27 with TRBJ1-6; TRBD1 matches 7 bases. The germline CDR1 and CDR2 sequences are MNHEY and SMNVEV (reference sequence). This CDR3 is built from 15 residues. With V trimmed by 6 bases and J by 5 bases, 7 bases remained unmatched.

The chain couples TRBV28 to TRBJ1-4; the D gene is possibly TRBD1 (5 bases). Per germline, CDR1 MDHEN and CDR2 SYDVKM. The CDR3 runs 14 residues. V dropped 2 bases and J dropped 8 bases, with 12 bases sitting between them. The CDR3 DNA reads TGTGCCAGCAGTTTAGTGCCAGGGCAGGAAAAACTGTTTTTT. Amino acids: CASSLVPGQEKLFF.

V and J are TRBV30 and TRBJ1-1, with D unclear. Germline values: CDR1 GTSNPN, CDR2 SVGIG (reference sequence). Trimming took off 4 bases at V and 0 bases at J, with 9 bases between the two ends. The CDR3 consists of 13 residues. CDR3 in amino acids: CAWNVRLNTEAFF. The CDR3 region has the DNA TGTGCCTGGAATGTGAGATTGAACACTGAAGCTTTCTTT.

The genes are TRBV2 and TRBJ2-5, with D perhaps matching TRBD1 (6 bases). The germline V gene encodes CDR1 SNHLY and CDR2 FYNNEI. Trimming removed 2 bases at V and 0 bases at J, with 13 bases between. This CDR3 has 16 residues. DNA of the CDR3: TGTGCCAGCAGTGAACTAGGGGCAGGGGACCAAGAGACCCAGTACTTC. Translated: CASSELGAGDQETQYF.

The J gene is TRBJ1-1, the V gene TRBV30, with 8 bases aligning to TRBD1. V was pared by 1 base and J by 12 bases, with 10 bases of the junction left unmatched. Germline-derived CDR1 and CDR2 are GTSNPN and SVGIG (reference sequence). The CDR3 is 13 amino acids. The CDR3 DNA is TGTGCCTGGAGTGCCGACACAGGGGGGTCGACTTTCTTT. Translating gives CAWSADTGGSTFF. The whole variable domain, filled in from reference TRBV30 and TRBJ1-1, reads SQTIHQWPATLVQPVGSPLSLECTVEGTSNPNLYWYRQAAGRGLQLLFYSVGIGQISSEVPQNLSASRPQDRQFILSSKKLLLSDSGFYLCAWSADTGGSTFFGQGTRLTVV.

The chain carries TRBV4-3 and TRBJ1-2, with 7 bases identical to TRBD1. Germline CDR1 reads LGHNA; CDR2 reads YSLEER. CDR3 length equals 16 residues. The ends lost 0 bases at V and 4 bases at J; junction bases unmatched: 8. CDR3 residues: CASSQDIGQVLYGYTF. CDR3 bases: TGCGCCAGCAGCCAAGATATCGGACAGGTACTCTATGGCTACACCTTC.

This clone occurred once. The rearrangement uses TRBV6-2 or TRBV6-3 and TRBJ2-5; TRBD2 matches 13 bases. There are 17 residues in the CDR3. From germline, CDR1 is MNHEY and CDR2 SVGEGT. V shed 0 bases, J shed 4 bases, and the junction held 5 bases outside the gene matches. CDR3 nucleotides: TGTGCCAGCAGTTACTCGTGGACTAGCGGGGGCCGAGAGACCCAGTACTTC. Protein sequence: CASSYSWTSGGRETQYF.

The chain recombines TRBV11-3 with TRBJ2-1; TRBD1 matches at 9 bases. CDR1 and CDR2 (germline): SGHNT, YENEEA. Trimming took 4 bases from V and 6 from J; bases not matched to a gene: 7. The CDR3 covers 15 residues. This chain's CDR3 is CASSSQGQGGNEQFF. The CDR3 DNA reads TGTGCCAGCAGCTCCCAGGGACAGGGTGGCAATGAGCAGTTCTTC.

The CDR3 spells CSARVSGPQHF. Here the CDR3 DNA reads TGCAGTGCTAGGGTGAGTGGGCCCCAGCATTTT. The gene calls are TRBV20-1 and TRBJ1-5; no firm D call. CDR3 length equals 11 residues. Trimming stripped 3 bases from V and 9 bases from J, with 9 bases between. Germline V gives CDR1 DFQATT, CDR2 SNEGSKA (reference sequence).

The chain employs TRBV2 and TRBJ2-1; 12 bases line up with TRBD1. The germline gives CDR1 SNHLY, CDR2 FYNNEI. The trim removed 6 bases at V and 7 bases at J, leaving 7 bases unmatched. The CDR3 loop spans 15 amino acids. The CDR3 DNA reads as TGTGCCAGCAGGCGGCCGGGACAGGGGGCAAATGAGCAGTTCTTC. It specifies CASRRPGQGANEQFF.

The chain carries TRBV5-1 and TRBJ2-1, with 11 bases lining up with TRBD2. This CDR3 is 17 amino acids long. The V and J ends lost 3 bases and 2 bases, in that order; junction bases with no gene match: 7. CDR1 and CDR2 (germline): SGHRS, YFSETQ. The CDR3 loop is CASSSGDSGRAYNEQFF. In DNA, the CDR3 is TGCGCCAGCAGCTCTGGAGATAGCGGGAGGGCCTACAATGAGCAGTTCTTC.

The V and J genes are TRBV15 and TRBJ2-7; 12 nucleotides agree with TRBD2. CDR3 length equals 14 residues. V shed 3 bases and J 6 bases; nucleotides not matched to a gene: 3. The V gene's germline CDR1 is LNHNV and CDR2 YYDKDF (reference sequence). The CDR3 nucleotides read TGTGCCACCAGCAGCGCGGGACTAGCGGGCGAGCAGTACTTC. It yields the protein CATSSAGLAGEQYF.

The chain has TRBV13 and TRBJ2-3; the D gene is possibly TRBD2 (7 bases). Germline V lookup: CDR1 PRHDT, CDR2 FYEKMQ (reference sequence). Trimming shortened V by 5 bases and J by 6 bases, and 24 bases separated the two germline ends. The CDR3 spans 17 residues. The CDR3 reads CASSPGTPQRGYDTQYF. The CDR3 DNA sequence: TGTGCCAGCAGCCCGGGGACACCCCAGCGGGGTTACGATACGCAGTATTTT.

This clone occurred a few times. As DNA, the CDR3 is TGTGCCAGCCCCATTGGGACAGTTGGAAACACCATATATTTT. Its protein product is CASPIGTVGNTIYF. This chain joins TRBV21-1 and TRBJ1-3; the table's D call, TRBD1, has no DNA check behind it. TRBV21-1 is tagged as a pseudogene. The CDR3 has 14 residues.

This clone has just a few counts. This CDR3 reads CASRVLNGNEQFF. The CDR3 nucleotides read TGTGCCAGCAGGGTACTGAATGGCAATGAGCAGTTCTTC. V and J are TRBV6-5 and TRBJ2-1; D is unclear. Trimming shortened V by 6 bases and J by 6 bases, and 12 bases separated the two germline ends. This CDR3 has 13 residues. The germline CDR1 and CDR2 sequences are MNHEY and SVGAGI.